Below are 6 T cell receptor beta chains sequenced from a single sample in a study of blood T cell dynamics during melanoma immunotherapy. Time point of the sample: pre-treatment baseline. The protocol was immunoSEQ multiplex PCR, while the TCRdb copy is restricted to in-frame clones and leaves out a portion. The repertoire holds some 20,000 clones, with around nine tenths as singletons. Sample: blood, taken from a patient treated with checkpoint blockade. These receptors originate from a human donor with melanoma.

This clone was seen more than once but under ten times. The chain recombines TRBV2 with TRBJ1-6; weak D call: TRBD1 (5 bases). The CDR3 extends over 14 amino acids. CDR1 is SNHLY, CDR2 FYNNEI, per germline. Trimming shortened V by 1 base and J by 8 bases, and 9 bases separated the two germline ends. CDR3 DNA sequence: TGTGCCAGCAGTGAAGGACAGAGCTATTCACCCCTCCACTTT. It encodes CASSEGQSYSPLHF.

This clone was seen a single time. The V call is TRBV2, the J call TRBJ1-5; D is uncertain. The germline gives CDR1 SNHLY, CDR2 FYNNEI. The CDR3 totals 15 residues. V gave up 8 bases and J gave up 0 bases, with 14 bases separating them. The CDR3 reads CASSPRANSNQPQHF. The CDR3 DNA is TGTGCCAGCTCTCCCCGGGCCAATAGCAATCAGCCCCAGCATTTT.

V and J are TRBV7-9 and TRBJ1-6; D unresolved. This CDR3 has 13 amino acids. Germline V gene data show CDR1 as SEHNR and CDR2 as FQNEAQ (reference sequence). Trimming pared 1 base from V and 7 bases from J, leaving 5 bases between. Here the CDR3 DNA reads TGTGCCAGCAGCTTAGTCGAGAATTCACCCCTCCACTTT. This codes for CASSLVENSPLHF.

The chain links TRBV11-2 to TRBJ2-3; the match to TRBD2 covers 12 bases. The V gene end was trimmed by 5 bases and the J gene end by 6 bases; junction bases not matched to a gene: 12. The CDR3 is 17 amino acids. The germline V gene encodes CDR1 SGHAT and CDR2 FQNNGV. The CDR3: CASSRFTSGGSGDTQYF. The CDR3 DNA follows: TGTGCCAGCAGCCGATTCACTAGCGGGGGGTCAGGTGATACGCAGTATTTT.

The V gene is TRBV28, the J gene TRBJ1-1; TRBD1 matches 9 bases. Per the germline V gene, CDR1 is MDHEN and CDR2 is SYDVKM. This CDR3 has 15 amino acids. V was clipped by 5 bases and J by 4 bases; unmatched bases: 8. The CDR3 here is CASSAPGTGLTEAFF. The CDR3, as DNA: TGTGCCAGCAGTGCTCCCGGGACAGGGCTCACTGAAGCTTTCTTT.

The rearrangement uses TRBV18 and TRBJ2-7; D remains ambiguous. CDR1 is KGHSH and CDR2 is LQKENI in the germline V gene. There are 14 residues in the CDR3. V was pared by 3 bases and J by 6 bases, with 15 bases between. The CDR3 DNA follows: TGTGCCAGCTCACCTAAGGGCCAAGTCGGCGAGCAGTACTTC. Translated: CASSPKGQVGEQYF.